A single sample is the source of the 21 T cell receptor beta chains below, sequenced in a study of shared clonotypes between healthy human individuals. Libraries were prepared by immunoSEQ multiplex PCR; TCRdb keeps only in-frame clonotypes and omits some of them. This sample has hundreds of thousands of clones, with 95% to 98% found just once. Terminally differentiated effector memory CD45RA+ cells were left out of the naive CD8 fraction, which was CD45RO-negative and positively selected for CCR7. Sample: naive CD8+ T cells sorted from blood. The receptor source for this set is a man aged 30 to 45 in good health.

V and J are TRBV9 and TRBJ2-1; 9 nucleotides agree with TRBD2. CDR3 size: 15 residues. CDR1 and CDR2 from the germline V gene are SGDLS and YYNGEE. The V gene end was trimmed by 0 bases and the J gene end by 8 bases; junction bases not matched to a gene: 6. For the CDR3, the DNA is TGTGCCAGCAGCGTAGGCGGGAGGGTTTTCGATGAGCAGTTCTTC. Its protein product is CASSVGGRVFDEQFF.

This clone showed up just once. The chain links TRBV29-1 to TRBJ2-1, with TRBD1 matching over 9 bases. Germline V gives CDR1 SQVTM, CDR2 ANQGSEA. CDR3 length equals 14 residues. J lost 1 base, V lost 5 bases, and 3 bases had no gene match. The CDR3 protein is CSVLGQGSYNEQFF. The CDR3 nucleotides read TGCAGCGTTTTGGGACAGGGATCCTACAATGAGCAGTTCTTC.

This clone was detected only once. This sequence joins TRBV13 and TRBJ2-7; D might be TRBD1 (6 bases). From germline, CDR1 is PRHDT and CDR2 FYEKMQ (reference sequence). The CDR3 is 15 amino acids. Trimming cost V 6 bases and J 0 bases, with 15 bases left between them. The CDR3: CASSYTRGVSYEQYF. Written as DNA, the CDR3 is TGTGCCAGCAGTTATACCAGGGGTGTCTCCTACGAGCAGTACTTC.

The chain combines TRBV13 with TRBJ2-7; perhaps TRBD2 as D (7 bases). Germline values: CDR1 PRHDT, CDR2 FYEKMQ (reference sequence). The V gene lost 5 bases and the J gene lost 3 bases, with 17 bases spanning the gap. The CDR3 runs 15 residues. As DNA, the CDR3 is TGTGCCAGCAGCCTTGGTACGGGGGGCGACTACGAGCAGTACTTC. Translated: CASSLGTGGDYEQYF.

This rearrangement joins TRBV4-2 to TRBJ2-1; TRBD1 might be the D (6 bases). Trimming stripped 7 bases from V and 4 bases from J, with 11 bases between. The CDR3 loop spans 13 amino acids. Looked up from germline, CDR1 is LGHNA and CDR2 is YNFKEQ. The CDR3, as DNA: TGTGCCAGCACCAGGCAGGGGTACAATGAGCAGTTCTTC. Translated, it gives CASTRQGYNEQFF.

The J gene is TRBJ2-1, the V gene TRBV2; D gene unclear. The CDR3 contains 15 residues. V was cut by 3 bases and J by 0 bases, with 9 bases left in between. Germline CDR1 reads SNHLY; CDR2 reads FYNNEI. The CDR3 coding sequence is TGTGCCAGCAGTGACCCGGTTAGCTCCTACAATGAGCAGTTCTTC. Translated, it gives CASSDPVSSYNEQFF.

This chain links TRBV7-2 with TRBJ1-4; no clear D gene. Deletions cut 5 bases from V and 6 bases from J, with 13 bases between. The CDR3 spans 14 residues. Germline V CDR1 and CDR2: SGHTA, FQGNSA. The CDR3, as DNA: TGTGCCAGCAGCCACCCGGGGATGGATGAAAAACTGTTTTTT. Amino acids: CASSHPGMDEKLFF.

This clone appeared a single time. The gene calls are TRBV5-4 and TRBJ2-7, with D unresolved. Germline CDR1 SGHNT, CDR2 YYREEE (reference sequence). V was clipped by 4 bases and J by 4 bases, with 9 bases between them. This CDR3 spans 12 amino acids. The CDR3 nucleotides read TGTGCCAGCAGCGCCGATCGATACGAGCAGTACTTC. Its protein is CASSADRYEQYF.

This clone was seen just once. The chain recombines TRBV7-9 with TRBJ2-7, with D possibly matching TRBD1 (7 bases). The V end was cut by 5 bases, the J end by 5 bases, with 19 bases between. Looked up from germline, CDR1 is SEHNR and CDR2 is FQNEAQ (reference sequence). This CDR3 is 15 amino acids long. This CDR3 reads CASSPRQGGIHEQYF. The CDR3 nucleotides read TGTGCCAGCAGCCCCCGACAGGGAGGAATCCACGAGCAGTACTTC.

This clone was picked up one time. CDR3 nucleotide sequence: TGCAGCGTTGTGATGGGAGGAGAGGGCTCCTACAATGAGCAGTTCTTC. It translates to CSVVMGGEGSYNEQFF. The rearrangement joins TRBV29-1 to TRBJ2-1; maybe TRBD2 (6 bases). CDR1 and CDR2 (germline): SQVTM, ANQGSEA. Trimming took off 4 bases at V and 0 bases at J, with 16 bases between the two ends. The CDR3 is 16 amino acids.

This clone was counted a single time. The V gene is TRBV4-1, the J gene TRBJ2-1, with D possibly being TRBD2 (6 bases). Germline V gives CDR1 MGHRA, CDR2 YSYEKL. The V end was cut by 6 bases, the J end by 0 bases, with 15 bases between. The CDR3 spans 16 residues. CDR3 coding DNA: TGCGCCAGCAGACATTTCCTAGCGAGCTCCTACAATGAGCAGTTCTTC. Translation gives CASRHFLASSYNEQFF.

For the CDR3, the DNA is TGTGCCAGCTTAGCTAGCGGATTAGATACGCAGTATTTT. It specifies CASLASGLDTQYF. This chain connects TRBV5-5 to TRBJ2-3, with 7 nucleotides matching TRBD2. The CDR3 runs 13 residues. The ends lost 7 bases at V and 5 bases at J; junction bases unmatched: 7. Per germline, CDR1 SGHKS and CDR2 YYEKEE (reference sequence).

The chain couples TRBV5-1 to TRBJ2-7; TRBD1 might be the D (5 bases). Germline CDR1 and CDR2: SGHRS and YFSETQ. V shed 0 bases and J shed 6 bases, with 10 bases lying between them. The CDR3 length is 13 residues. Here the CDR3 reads CASSLGQGIEQYF. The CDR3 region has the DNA TGCGCCAGCAGCTTGGGCCAGGGCATCGAGCAGTACTTC.

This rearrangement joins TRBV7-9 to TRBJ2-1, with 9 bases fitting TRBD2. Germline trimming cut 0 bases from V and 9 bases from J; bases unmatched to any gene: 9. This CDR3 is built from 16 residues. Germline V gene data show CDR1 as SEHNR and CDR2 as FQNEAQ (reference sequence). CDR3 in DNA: TGTGCCAGCAGCTTAGCGAGGGCTAGCGGGAAGTTTGAGCAGTTCTTC. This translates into CASSLARASGKFEQFF.

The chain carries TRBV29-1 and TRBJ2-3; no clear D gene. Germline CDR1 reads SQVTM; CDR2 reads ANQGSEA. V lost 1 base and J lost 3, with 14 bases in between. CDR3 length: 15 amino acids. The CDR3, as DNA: TGCAGCGTTGAAGTCCCTACCTTGATGACAGATACGCAGTATTTT. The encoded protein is CSVEVPTLMTDTQYF.

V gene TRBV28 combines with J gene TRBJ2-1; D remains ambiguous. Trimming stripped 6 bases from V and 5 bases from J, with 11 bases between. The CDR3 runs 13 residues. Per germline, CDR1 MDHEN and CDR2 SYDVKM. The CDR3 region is CASRQTENNEQFF. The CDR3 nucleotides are TGTGCCAGCAGACAGACTGAAAACAATGAGCAGTTCTTC.

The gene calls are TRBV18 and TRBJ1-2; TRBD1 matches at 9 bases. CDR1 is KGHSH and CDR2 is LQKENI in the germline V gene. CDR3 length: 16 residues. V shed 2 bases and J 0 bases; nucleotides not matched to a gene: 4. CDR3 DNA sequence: TGTGCCAGCTCACCATCGAGACAGGGGGCTAACTATGGCTACACCTTC. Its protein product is CASSPSRQGANYGYTF.

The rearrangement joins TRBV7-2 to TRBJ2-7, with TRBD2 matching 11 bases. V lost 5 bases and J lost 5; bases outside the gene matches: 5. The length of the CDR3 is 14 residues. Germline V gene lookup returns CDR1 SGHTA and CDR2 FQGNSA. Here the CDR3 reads CASSSLAGGNEQYF. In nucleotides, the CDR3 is TGTGCCAGCAGCAGCCTAGCGGGAGGTAACGAGCAGTACTTC.

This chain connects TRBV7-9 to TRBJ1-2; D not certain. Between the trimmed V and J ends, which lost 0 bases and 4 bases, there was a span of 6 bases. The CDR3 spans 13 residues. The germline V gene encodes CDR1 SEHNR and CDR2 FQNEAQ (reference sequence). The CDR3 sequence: CASSLAATYGYTF. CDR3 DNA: TGTGCCAGCAGCTTAGCCGCGACCTATGGCTACACCTTC. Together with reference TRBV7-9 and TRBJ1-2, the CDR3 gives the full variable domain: DTGVSQNPRHKITKRGQNVTFRCDPISEHNRLYWYRQTLGQGPEFLTYFQNEAQLEKSRLLSDRFSAERPKGSFSTLEIQRTEQGDSAMYLCASSLAATYGYTFGSGTRLTVV.

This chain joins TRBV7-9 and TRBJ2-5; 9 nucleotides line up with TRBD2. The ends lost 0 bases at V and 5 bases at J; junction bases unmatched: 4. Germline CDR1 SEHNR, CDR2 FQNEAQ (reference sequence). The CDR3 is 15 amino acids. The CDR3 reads CASSLARGRAETQYF. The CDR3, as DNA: TGTGCCAGCAGCTTAGCTCGCGGGAGGGCCGAGACCCAGTACTTC.

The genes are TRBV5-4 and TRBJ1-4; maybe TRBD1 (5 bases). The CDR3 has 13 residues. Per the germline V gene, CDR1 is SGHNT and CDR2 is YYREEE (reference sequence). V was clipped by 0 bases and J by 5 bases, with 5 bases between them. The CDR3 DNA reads TGTGCCAGCAGCTTGGGACAGAATGAAAAACTGTTTTTT. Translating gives CASSLGQNEKLFF.